Below are 14 T cell receptor beta chains sequenced from a single sample in a study of cytomegalovirus exposure and HLA in healthy donors. Profiling relied on immunoSEQ multiplex PCR, and the TCRdb table lists in-frame clones only, not all of them. Among approximately 230,000 clones listed, roughly 87% were seen once. Sequencing used PBMCs. These receptors came from a man in his late teens or twenties in good health and CMV-seropositive.

The chain recombines TRBV5-1 with TRBJ2-5, with D possibly matching TRBD2 (7 bases). Between the trimmed V and J ends, which lost 0 bases and 4 bases, there was a span of 13 bases. Per the germline V gene, CDR1 is SGHRS and CDR2 is YFSETQ. There are 15 residues in the CDR3. This CDR3 reads CASSLDQGRGETQYF. As DNA, the CDR3 is TGCGCCAGCAGCTTGGACCAGGGGAGGGGAGAGACCCAGTACTTC.

This chain uses TRBV30 with TRBJ2-1, with D unresolved. This CDR3 is 13 amino acids long. Germline V gene sequence: CDR1 GTSNPN, CDR2 SVGIG (reference sequence). Trimming cost V 4 bases and J 5 bases, with 12 bases left between them. The CDR3 here is CAWNGLGNNEQFF. The CDR3 DNA reads TGTGCCTGGAACGGCTTGGGGAACAATGAGCAGTTCTTC.

In nucleotides, the CDR3 is TGCAGCGTTAGGGGAGGGAGGCTCTCCCCAGAGACCCAGTACTTC. It translates to CSVRGGRLSPETQYF. The V call is TRBV29-1, the J call TRBJ2-5, with 7 positions matching TRBD2. V dropped 5 bases and J dropped 4; count of bases not matched to a gene: 13. CDR1 is SQVTM, CDR2 ANQGSEA, per germline. The CDR3 contains 15 residues.

The V call is TRBV14, the J call TRBJ2-1; D may be TRBD1 (6 bases). V gave up 4 bases and J gave up 0 bases, with 13 bases separating them. The germline V gene encodes CDR1 SGHDN and CDR2 FVKESK. The CDR3 consists of 16 residues. CDR3 amino acids: CASSPLDRSSYNEQFF. Written as DNA, the CDR3 is TGTGCCAGCAGCCCCTTAGACAGGAGCTCCTACAATGAGCAGTTCTTC. The full variable domain, in which reference TRBV14 and TRBJ2-1 provide the parts outside the CDR3, is EAGVTQFPSHSVIEKGQTVTLRCDPISGHDNLYWYRRVMGKEIKFLLHFVKESKQDESGMPNNRFLAERTGGTYSTLKVQPAELEDSGVYFCASSPLDRSSYNEQFFGPGTRLTVL.

This chain links TRBV4-3 with TRBJ2-5; 11 bases match TRBD1. The V segment lost 4 bases and the J segment 4 bases; nucleotides outside the gene matches: 5. CDR1 and CDR2 (germline): LGHNA, YSLEER. This CDR3 spans 15 amino acids. Written as DNA, the CDR3 is TGCGCCAGCAGCCCAGGGACAGGGGGTGGAGAGACCCAGTACTTC. As protein: CASSPGTGGGETQYF.

This clone was observed once. The J gene is TRBJ1-1, the V gene TRBV28; 8 nucleotides agree with TRBD1. Trimming took 5 bases from V and 1 from J; bases not matched to a gene: 3. Germline V CDR1 and CDR2: MDHEN, SYDVKM. This CDR3 comprises 14 residues. CDR3 residues: CASSGDRRNTEAFF. CDR3 coding DNA: TGTGCCAGCAGTGGGGACAGGAGGAACACTGAAGCTTTCTTT. Full variable domain (missing parts from reference TRBV28 and TRBJ1-1): DVKVTQSSRYLVKRTGEKVFLECVQDMDHENMFWYRQDPGLGLRLIYFSYDVKMKEKGDIPEGYSVSREKKERFSLILESASTNQTSMYLCASSGDRRNTEAFFGQGTRLTVV.

The chain carries TRBV6-1 and TRBJ1-4; D uncertain. The CDR3 extends over 14 amino acids. Germline loops: CDR1 MNHNS, CDR2 SASEGT. V was trimmed by 6 bases and J by 1 base, leaving 9 bases between them. The CDR3 here is CASRRELTNEKLFF. The CDR3 bases are TGTGCCAGCAGAAGGGAGCTAACTAATGAAAAACTGTTTTTT.

This chain uses TRBV2 with TRBJ1-2; D might be TRBD1 (5 bases). Per the germline V gene, CDR1 is SNHLY and CDR2 is FYNNEI. V lost 11 bases and J lost 4, with 8 bases in between. The CDR3 spans 10 residues. In nucleotides, the CDR3 is TGTGCCGCCGGGACCTATGGCTACACCTTC. Translating it yields CAAGTYGYTF.

The V and J genes are TRBV27 and TRBJ1-4; a possible D gene is TRBD1 (6 bases). The CDR3 has 12 amino acids. V was trimmed by 5 bases and J by 8 bases, leaving 9 bases between them. Germline values: CDR1 MNHEY, CDR2 SMNVEV (reference sequence). The CDR3: CASSTGSEKLFF. The DNA of the CDR3 is TGTGCCAGCAGTACAGGGAGCGAAAAACTGTTTTTT.

The rearrangement uses TRBV6-6 and TRBJ2-7, with 8 bases lining up with TRBD2. The CDR3 runs 13 residues. Germline CDR1 MNHNY, CDR2 SVGAGI (reference sequence). V lost 6 bases, J lost 3 bases, and 4 bases stayed unmatched. The CDR3 DNA reads as TGTGCCAGCAGAAGACTAGCGAACTACGAGCAGTACTTC. Translation: CASRRLANYEQYF.

This sequence joins TRBV27 and TRBJ2-5, with D tentatively TRBD1 (6 bases). This CDR3 contains 14 residues. V was trimmed by 5 bases and J by 4 bases, leaving 14 bases between them. Germline loops: CDR1 MNHEY, CDR2 SMNVEV (reference sequence). CDR3 amino acids: CASSTIQGPETQYF. The DNA of the CDR3 is TGTGCCAGCAGTACCATACAGGGACCAGAGACCCAGTACTTC.

J is TRBJ2-7 and V is TRBV19; D gene ambiguous. V lost 3 bases, J lost 6 bases, and 9 bases lay in between. Germline lookup yields CDR1 LNHDA and CDR2 SQIVND (reference sequence). This CDR3 is 12 amino acids long. Here the CDR3 DNA reads TGTGCCAGTAGTATCGTGTCGGGCGAGCAGTACTTC. Protein: CASSIVSGEQYF.

V gene TRBV29-1 combines with J gene TRBJ1-2; D is unclear. CDR1 is SQVTM, CDR2 ANQGSEA, per germline. This CDR3 has 12 amino acids. V was pared by 3 bases and J by 4 bases, with 9 bases between. The CDR3 region has the DNA TGCAGCGTTGACGAGGATCGCTATGGCTACACCTTC. It encodes CSVDEDRYGYTF.

The chain carries TRBV2 and TRBJ1-1; D is undetermined. Germline lookup yields CDR1 SNHLY and CDR2 FYNNEI. The CDR3 sequence is 13 residues long. V lost 10 bases, J lost 4 bases, and 16 bases lay in between. CDR3 sequence reads: CANEPGLGTEAFF. Written as DNA, the CDR3 is TGTGCCAACGAACCCGGGTTGGGCACTGAAGCTTTCTTT.